A selection of T cell receptor beta chains follows, all from one sample in a study of blood T cell repertoires in COVID-19. Assay used: immunoSEQ multiplex PCR; TCRdb lists only in-frame clones, some missing. Of approximately 150,000 clones listed, approximately 95% are singletons. The sequencing input was peripheral blood. These receptors all stem from an older woman with COVID-19, enrolled during active disease. Each CDR3 is given with its conserved first and last residue. A D gene is named only where the DNA matches it firmly. Clone size is given for some rows only: seen once, a few or many times, or a class if the clone is expanded.

d_gene | j_gene | v_gene | abundance | CDR3nt | CDR3aa
TRBD1 | TRBJ1-5 | TRBV7-2 | NA | TGTGCCAGCAGACAGGGGGCCAATCAGCCCCAGCATTTT | CASRQGANQPQHF
NA | TRBJ1-2 | TRBV7-9 | NA | TGTGCCAGCAGCTTAGCCTCGGGAGGGGTAGGCTACACCTTC | CASSLASGGVGYTF
TRBD1 | TRBJ1-1 | TRBV30 | NA | TGTGCCTGGACCAAGGACAGGGGTCCGGGGTGGACTGAAGCTTTCTTT | CAWTKDRGPGWTEAFF
TRBD1 | TRBJ1-4 | TRBV19 | NA | TGTGCCAGTAGTAGTCAGGACAGGATGGTGTCTAATGAAAAACTGTTTTTT | CASSSQDRMVSNEKLFF
TRBD1 | TRBJ1-2 | TRBV5-6 | NA | TGTGCCAGCAGCTTCGGACAGGGGCGGGTTGGCTACACCTTC | CASSFGQGRVGYTF
NA | TRBJ1-1 | TRBV6-4 | NA | TGTGCCAGCAGTAAGGGGCTCGGCACTGAAGCTTTCTTT | CASSKGLGTEAFF
NA | TRBJ2-2 | TRBV7-2 | NA | TGTGCCAGCCTACCAAACGATATCACCGGGGAGCTGTTTTTT | CASLPNDITGELFF
TRBD1 | TRBJ2-5 | TRBV2 | NA | TGTGCCAGCAGGACAGGGGTAGAGACCCAGTACTTC | CASRTGVETQYF
NA | TRBJ1-2 | TRBV6-1 | NA | TGTGCCAGCAGTGAGAAACGGACACCCGGGGGGGGCTACACCTTC | CASSEKRTPGGGYTF
NA | TRBJ1-1 | TRBV19 | NA | TGTGCCAGTAGTATCACAGCTACGAACACTGAAGCTTTCTTT | CASSITATNTEAFF
NA | TRBJ1-1 | TRBV10-3 | once | TGTGCCATCAAGTTGTGGCAGGGTGGGAACACTGAAGCTTTCTTT | CAIKLWQGGNTEAFF
TRBD2 | TRBJ2-3 | TRBV18 | NA | TGTGCCAGCTCACCACGGGCGGGGGGCACAGATACGCAGTATTTT | CASSPRAGGTDTQYF
NA | TRBJ1-5 | TRBV4-1 | NA | TGCGCCAGCAGCCAAGATTTCGGCAGGCTCAATCAGCCCCAGCATTTT | CASSQDFGRLNQPQHF
NA | TRBJ1-6 | TRBV3-1/TRBV3-2 | NA | TGTGCCAGCAGCCAAGCGCCGGCAGGGAATAATTCACCCCTCCACTTT | CASSQAPAGNNSPLHF
NA | TRBJ1-1 | TRBV5-6 | NA | TGTGCCAGCAGCTTGGGGAGTAGGCCTAACACTGAAGCTTTCTTT | CASSLGSRPNTEAFF
TRBD1 | TRBJ1-1 | TRBV6-5 | NA | TGTGCCAGCAGCCGGGACAGGGTTGCTTTCTTT | CASSRDRVAFF
NA | TRBJ1-1 | TRBV9 | NA | TGTGCCAGCAGCGTAGCTCCAGGGCATAACACTGAAGCTTTCTTT | CASSVAPGHNTEAFF
TRBD2 | TRBJ2-1 | TRBV5-1 | NA | TGCGCCAGCAGGGGGACTAGATCTTACAATGAGCAGTTCTTC | CASRGTRSYNEQFF
NA | TRBJ2-3 | TRBV19 | NA | TGTGCCAGTAGCCAGGGCCGCACAGATACGCAGTATTTT | CASSQGRTDTQYF
NA | TRBJ1-5 | TRBV6-2/TRBV6-3 | medium-sized | TGTGCCAGCAGTTACAGACCCGGGGACATCTATCAGCCCCAGCATTTT | CASSYRPGDIYQPQHF
NA | TRBJ1-1 | TRBV19 | NA | TGTGCCAGTAGTACTCTGAGGACATATAACACTGAAGCTTTCTTT | CASSTLRTYNTEAFF
NA | TRBJ1-6 | TRBV19 | NA | TGTGCCAGTAGTCCAGGAATGGTCTCTAATTCACCCCTCCACTTT | CASSPGMVSNSPLHF
TRBD1 | TRBJ1-1 | TRBV7-3 | NA | TGTGCCAGCAGCCCCGGACAGGGATCAGAATATGTAGCTTTCTTT | CASSPGQGSEYVAFF
TRBD1 | TRBJ1-6 | TRBV5-5 | NA | TGTGCCAGCAGCTTGGGGGACAGTAATAATTCACCCCTCCACTTT | CASSLGDSNNSPLHF
TRBD1 | TRBJ1-4 | TRBV5-5 | NA | TGTGCCAGCAGCTGGGAGCCGGGACAGGGGGTGCTGGGGCCAGAAAAACTGTTTTTT | CASSWEPGQGVLGPEKLFF
TRBD2 | TRBJ2-3 | TRBV7-9 | NA | TGTGCCAGCAGCGGTAGCGGGGGAAGCAATACGCAGTATTTT | CASSGSGGSNTQYF
NA | TRBJ2-3 | TRBV9 | NA | TGTGCCAGCAGCGTAACTAGTCCCACAGATACGCAGTATTTT | CASSVTSPTDTQYF
TRBD1 | TRBJ1-1 | TRBV7-2 | NA | TGTGCCAGCAGCATTTCCAGGGGGACTGAAGCTTTCTTT | CASSISRGTEAFF
NA | TRBJ1-4 | TRBV4-3 | once | TGCGCCAGCAGCCAAGCTTTGGCAGGATCTGAAAAACTGTTTTTT | CASSQALAGSEKLFF
NA | TRBJ1-3 | TRBV7-2 | NA | TGTGCCAGCAGTAATACAAGAAACACCATATATTTT | CASSNTRNTIYF
NA | TRBJ1-5 | TRBV5-6 | NA | TGTGCCAGCAGCTTATTCGGGTATCTGCAGCCCCAGCATTTT | CASSLFGYLQPQHF
NA | TRBJ1-3 | TRBV19 | NA | TGTGCCAGTAGTTCAACCTCGGCGGTGTCTGGAAACACCATATATTTT | CASSSTSAVSGNTIYF
NA | TRBJ1-1 | TRBV5-8 | NA | TGTGCCAGCATAAGCGTCCGGGCTTTCTTT | CASISVRAFF
NA | TRBJ1-2 | TRBV2 | NA | TGTGCCAGCAGTGAATGGCTCGACACCTTC | CASSEWLDTF
NA | TRBJ1-2 | TRBV27 | NA | TGTGCCAGCAGTTTAGGAGGAGGGACCTACTATGGCTACACCTTC | CASSLGGGTYYGYTF
NA | TRBJ1-1 | TRBV20-1 | NA | TGCGGGGAGAGAAACACTGAAGCTTTCTTT | CGERNTEAFF
NA | TRBJ2-3 | TRBV9 | NA | TGTGCCAGCACCTGGGGCGGGGGCTTAGAAGATACGCAGTATTTT | CASTWGGGLEDTQYF
TRBD2 | TRBJ2-5 | TRBV2 | NA | TGTGCCAGCTCCAAGCGGGGGGTGGTACAAGAGACCCAGTACTTC | CASSKRGVVQETQYF
TRBD1 | TRBJ1-2 | TRBV5-4 | NA | TGTGCCAGCATCCCAGCAGGGGGCAGGGTCTATGGCTACACCTTC | CASIPAGGRVYGYTF
TRBD1 | TRBJ1-5 | TRBV19 | NA | TGTGCCACCGACAGGGGGTGGGGGAGTGTTGACCAGCCCCAGCATTTT | CATDRGWGSVDQPQHF